The clone carrying this T cell receptor (beta chain) was recorded many times. Germline V gene lookup returns CDR1 MGHDK and CDR2 SYGVNS. The CDR3 has 12 amino acids. V was trimmed by 3 bases and J by 9 bases, leaving 9 bases between them. Using constant-segment primers, 5'RACE produced TCR alpha and TCR beta cDNA libraries carrying sample barcodes and UMIs. A single record per CDR3 protein comes from TCRdb applying MiXCR to the 5' RACE reads. The sample has about 390,000 distinct CDR3 sequences, under 25% seen once. This sample is part of a study of T-cell memory formation after mild COVID-19. Study as a whole: There were largely donor-specific TCR clusters.

The chain recombines TRBV25-1 with TRBJ2-1; D is ambiguous. This receptor was identified in an adult woman who had mild COVID-19 (a few samples of this study predate the infection). Cell type and time point are not known. The sequencing input was PBMCs or a T cell subset sorted from them (not recorded which). This chain's CDR3 is CASSDKGIEQFF. CDR3 DNA: TGTGCCAGCAGTGACAAGGGTATTGAGCAGTTCTTC.